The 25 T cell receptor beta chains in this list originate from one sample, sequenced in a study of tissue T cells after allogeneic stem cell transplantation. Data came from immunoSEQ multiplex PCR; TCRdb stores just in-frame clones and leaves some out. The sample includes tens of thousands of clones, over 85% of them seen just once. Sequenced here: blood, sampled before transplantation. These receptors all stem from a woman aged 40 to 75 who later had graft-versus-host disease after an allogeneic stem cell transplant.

CDR3 coding DNA: TGTGCCAGCAGCCTCCACCAGGGCGTTGGAAACACCATATATTTT. It specifies CASSLHQGVGNTIYF. This chain uses TRBV9 with TRBJ1-3; possible D gene TRBD1, 5 bases. Between the trimmed V and J ends, which lost 4 bases and 3 bases, there was a span of 14 bases. The CDR3 covers 15 residues. The germline CDR1 and CDR2 sequences are SGDLS and YYNGEE.

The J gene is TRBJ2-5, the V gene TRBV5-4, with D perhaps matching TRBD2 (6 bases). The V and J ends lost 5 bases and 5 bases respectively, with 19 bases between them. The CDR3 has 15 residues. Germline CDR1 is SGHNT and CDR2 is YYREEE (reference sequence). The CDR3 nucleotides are TGTGCCAGCAGAGGTAGCGGAACTCAAGGGGAGACCCAGTACTTC. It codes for CASRGSGTQGETQYF. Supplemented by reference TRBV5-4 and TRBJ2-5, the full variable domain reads ETGVTQSPTHLIKTRGQQVTLRCSSQSGHNTVSWYQQALGQGPQFIFQYYREEENGRGNFPPRFSGLQFPNYSSELNVNALELDDSALYLCASRGSGTQGETQYFGPGTRLLVL.

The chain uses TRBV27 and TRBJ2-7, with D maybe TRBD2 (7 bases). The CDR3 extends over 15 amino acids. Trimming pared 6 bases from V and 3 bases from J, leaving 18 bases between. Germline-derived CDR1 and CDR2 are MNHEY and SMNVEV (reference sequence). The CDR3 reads CASRMGGLAGYEQYF. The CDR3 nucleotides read TGTGCCAGCAGAATGGGGGGGCTTGCGGGCTACGAGCAGTACTTC.

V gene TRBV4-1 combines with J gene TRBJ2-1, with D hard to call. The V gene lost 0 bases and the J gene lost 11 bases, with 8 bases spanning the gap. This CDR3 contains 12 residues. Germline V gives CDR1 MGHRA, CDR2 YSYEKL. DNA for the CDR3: TGCGCCAGCAGCCAAGATGTGATTAAGCAGTTCTTC. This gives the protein CASSQDVIKQFF.

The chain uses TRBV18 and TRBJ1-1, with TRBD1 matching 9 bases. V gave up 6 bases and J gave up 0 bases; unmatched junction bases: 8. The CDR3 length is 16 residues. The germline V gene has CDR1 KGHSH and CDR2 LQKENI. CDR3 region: CASSSGTGSLNTEAFF. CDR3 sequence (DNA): TGTGCCAGCTCGTCCGGGACAGGGAGCCTGAACACTGAAGCTTTCTTT.

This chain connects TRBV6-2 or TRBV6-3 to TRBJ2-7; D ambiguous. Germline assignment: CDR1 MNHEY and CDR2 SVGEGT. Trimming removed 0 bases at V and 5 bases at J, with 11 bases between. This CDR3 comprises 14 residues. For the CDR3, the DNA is TGTGCCAGCAGTTACTCCTCTCGGTTCGACGAGCAGTACTTC. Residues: CASSYSSRFDEQYF.

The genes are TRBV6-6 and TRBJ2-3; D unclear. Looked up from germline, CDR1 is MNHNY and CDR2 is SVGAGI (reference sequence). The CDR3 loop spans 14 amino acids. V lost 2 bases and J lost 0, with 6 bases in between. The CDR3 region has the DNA TGTGCCAGCAGTTACGTGGGGAGCACAGATACGCAGTATTTT. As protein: CASSYVGSTDTQYF.

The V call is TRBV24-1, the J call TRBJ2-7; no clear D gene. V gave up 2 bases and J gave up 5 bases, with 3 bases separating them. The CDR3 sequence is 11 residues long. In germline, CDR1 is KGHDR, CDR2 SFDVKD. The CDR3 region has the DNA TGTGCCACCAGTGATTACCACGAGCAGTACTTC. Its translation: CATSDYHEQYF.

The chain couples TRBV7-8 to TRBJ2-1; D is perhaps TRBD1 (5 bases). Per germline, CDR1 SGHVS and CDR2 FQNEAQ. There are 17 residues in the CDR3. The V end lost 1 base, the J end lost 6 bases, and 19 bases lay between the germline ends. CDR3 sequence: CASSLVYGQGVGNEQFF. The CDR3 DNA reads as TGTGCCAGCAGCTTAGTGTACGGACAAGGGGTTGGCAATGAGCAGTTCTTC.

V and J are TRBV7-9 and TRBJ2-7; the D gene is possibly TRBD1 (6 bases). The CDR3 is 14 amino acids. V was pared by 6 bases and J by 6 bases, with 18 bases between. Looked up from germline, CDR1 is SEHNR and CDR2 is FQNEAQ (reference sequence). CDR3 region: CASSLSGDQSEQYF. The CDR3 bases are TGTGCCAGCAGTCTATCAGGGGATCAGTCCGAGCAGTACTTC. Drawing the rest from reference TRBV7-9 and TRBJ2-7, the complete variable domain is DTGVSQNPRHKITKRGQNVTFRCDPISEHNRLYWYRQTLGQGPEFLTYFQNEAQLEKSRLLSDRFSAERPKGSFSTLEIQRTEQGDSAMYLCASSLSGDQSEQYFGPGTRLTVT.

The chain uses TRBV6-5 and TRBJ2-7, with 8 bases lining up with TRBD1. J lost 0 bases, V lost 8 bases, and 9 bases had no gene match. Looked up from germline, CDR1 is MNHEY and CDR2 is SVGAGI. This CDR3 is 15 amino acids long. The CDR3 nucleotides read TGTGCCAGCGGAACTCCGGGACAGGTCTCCTACGAGCAGTACTTC. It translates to CASGTPGQVSYEQYF.

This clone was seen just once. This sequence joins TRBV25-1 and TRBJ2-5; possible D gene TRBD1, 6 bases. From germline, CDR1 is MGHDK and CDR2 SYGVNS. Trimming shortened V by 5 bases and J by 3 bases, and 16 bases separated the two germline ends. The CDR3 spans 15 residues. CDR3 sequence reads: CASSLGAGVKETQYF. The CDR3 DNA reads TGTGCCAGCAGTTTGGGGGCAGGTGTGAAAGAGACCCAGTACTTC.

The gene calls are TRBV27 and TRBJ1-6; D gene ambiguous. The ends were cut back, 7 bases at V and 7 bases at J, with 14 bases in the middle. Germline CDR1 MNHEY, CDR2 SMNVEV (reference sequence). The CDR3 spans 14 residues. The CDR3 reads CASTYSSQNSPLHF. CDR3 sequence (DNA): TGTGCCAGCACCTACTCCTCACAGAATTCACCCCTCCACTTT.

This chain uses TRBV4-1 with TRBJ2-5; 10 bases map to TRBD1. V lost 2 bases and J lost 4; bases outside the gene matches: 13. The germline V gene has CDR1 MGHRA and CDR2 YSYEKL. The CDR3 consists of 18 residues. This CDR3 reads CASSQIARGTGVRETQYF. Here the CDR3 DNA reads TGCGCCAGCAGCCAAATCGCGAGAGGGACAGGGGTCCGAGAGACCCAGTACTTC.

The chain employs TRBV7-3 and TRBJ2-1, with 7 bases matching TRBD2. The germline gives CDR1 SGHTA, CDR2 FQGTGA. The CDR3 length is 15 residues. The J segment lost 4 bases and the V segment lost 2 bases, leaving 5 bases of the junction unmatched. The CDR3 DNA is TGTGCCAGCAGCTTAGGGGGGGTCGGATACAATGAGCAGTTCTTC. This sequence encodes CASSLGGVGYNEQFF.

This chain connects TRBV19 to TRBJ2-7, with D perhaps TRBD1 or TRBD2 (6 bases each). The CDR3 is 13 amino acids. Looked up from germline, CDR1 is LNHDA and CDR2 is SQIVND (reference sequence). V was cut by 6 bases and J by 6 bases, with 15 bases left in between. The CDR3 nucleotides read TGTGCCAGTAGGCGGAAGGGGGGCCGCGAGCAGTACTTC. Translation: CASRRKGGREQYF.

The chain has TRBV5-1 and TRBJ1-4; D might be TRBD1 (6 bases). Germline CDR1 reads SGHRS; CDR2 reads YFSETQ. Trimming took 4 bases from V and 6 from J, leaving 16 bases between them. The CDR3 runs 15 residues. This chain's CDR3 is CASSPLAGGDEKLFF. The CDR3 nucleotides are TGCGCCAGCAGCCCCCTTGCGGGGGGCGATGAAAAACTGTTTTTT.

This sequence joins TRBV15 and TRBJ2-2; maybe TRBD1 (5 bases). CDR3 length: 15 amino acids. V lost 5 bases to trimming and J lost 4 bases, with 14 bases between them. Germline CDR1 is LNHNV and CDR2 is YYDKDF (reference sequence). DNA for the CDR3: TGTGCCACCAGCGAATTGGGGCAGGTCACCGGGGAGCTGTTTTTT. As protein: CATSELGQVTGELFF.

CDR3 protein: CASRSLLGPTDTQYF. Written as DNA, the CDR3 is TGTGCCAGCAGGTCCCTTCTAGGGCCCACAGATACGCAGTATTTT. The chain couples TRBV7-9 to TRBJ2-3; no firm D call. V was cut by 6 bases and J by 2 bases, with 15 bases left in between. Germline V gene sequence: CDR1 SEHNR, CDR2 FQNEAQ (reference sequence). This CDR3 has 15 amino acids.

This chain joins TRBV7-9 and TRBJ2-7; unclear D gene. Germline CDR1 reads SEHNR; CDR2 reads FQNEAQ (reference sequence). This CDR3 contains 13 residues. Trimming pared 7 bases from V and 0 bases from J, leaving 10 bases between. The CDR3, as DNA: TGTGCCAGCACCCCGCCGGGCTCCTACGAGCAGTACTTC. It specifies CASTPPGSYEQYF. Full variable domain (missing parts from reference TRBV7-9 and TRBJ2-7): DTGVSQNPRHKITKRGQNVTFRCDPISEHNRLYWYRQTLGQGPEFLTYFQNEAQLEKSRLLSDRFSAERPKGSFSTLEIQRTEQGDSAMYLCASTPPGSYEQYFGPGTRLTVT.

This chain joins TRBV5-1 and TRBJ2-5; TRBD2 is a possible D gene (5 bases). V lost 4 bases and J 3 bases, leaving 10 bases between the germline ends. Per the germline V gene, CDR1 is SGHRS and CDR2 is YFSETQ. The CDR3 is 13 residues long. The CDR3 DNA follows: TGCGCCAGCAGCCGGGATGCAGAAGAGACCCAGTACTTC. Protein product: CASSRDAEETQYF.

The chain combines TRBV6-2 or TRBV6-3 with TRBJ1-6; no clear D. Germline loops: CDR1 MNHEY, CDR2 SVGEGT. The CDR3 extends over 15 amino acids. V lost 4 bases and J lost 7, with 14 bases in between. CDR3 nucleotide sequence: TGTGCCAGCAGTTGGGGTCCTATCGAGAATTCACCCCTCCACTTT. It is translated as CASSWGPIENSPLHF.

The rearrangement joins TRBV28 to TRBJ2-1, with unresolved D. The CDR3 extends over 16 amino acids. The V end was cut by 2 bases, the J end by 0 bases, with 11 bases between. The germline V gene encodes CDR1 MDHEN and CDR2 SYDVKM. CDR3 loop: CASSLRIRASYNEQFF. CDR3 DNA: TGTGCCAGCAGTTTAAGAATCCGGGCCTCCTACAATGAGCAGTTCTTC.

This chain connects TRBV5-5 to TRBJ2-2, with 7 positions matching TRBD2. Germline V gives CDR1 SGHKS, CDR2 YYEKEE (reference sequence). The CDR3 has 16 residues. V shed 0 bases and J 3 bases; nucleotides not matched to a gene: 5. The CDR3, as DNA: TGTGCCAGCAGCTTGGCGGCTAGCGGCTACACCGGGGAGCTGTTTTTT. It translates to CASSLAASGYTGELFF.

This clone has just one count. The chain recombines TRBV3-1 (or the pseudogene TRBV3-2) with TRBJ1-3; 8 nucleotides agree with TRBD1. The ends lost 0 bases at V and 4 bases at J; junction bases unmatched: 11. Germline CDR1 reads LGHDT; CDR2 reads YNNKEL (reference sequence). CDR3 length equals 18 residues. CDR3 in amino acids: CASSQDRNRGSFGNTIYF. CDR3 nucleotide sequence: TGTGCCAGCAGCCAAGATAGGAACAGGGGGAGCTTCGGAAACACCATATATTTT.